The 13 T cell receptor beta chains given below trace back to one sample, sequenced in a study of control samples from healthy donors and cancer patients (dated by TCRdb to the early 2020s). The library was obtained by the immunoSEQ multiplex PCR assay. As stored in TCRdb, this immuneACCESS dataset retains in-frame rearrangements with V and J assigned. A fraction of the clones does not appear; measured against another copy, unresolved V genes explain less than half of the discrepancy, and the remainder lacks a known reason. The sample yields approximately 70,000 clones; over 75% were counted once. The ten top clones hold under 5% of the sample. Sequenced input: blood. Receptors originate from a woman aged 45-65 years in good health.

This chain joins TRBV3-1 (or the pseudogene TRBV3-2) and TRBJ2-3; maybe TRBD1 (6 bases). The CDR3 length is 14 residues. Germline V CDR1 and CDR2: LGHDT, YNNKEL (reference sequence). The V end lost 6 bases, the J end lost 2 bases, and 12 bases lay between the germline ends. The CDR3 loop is CASRPTGITDTQYF. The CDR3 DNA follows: TGTGCCAGCAGGCCAACAGGGATCACAGATACGCAGTATTTT.

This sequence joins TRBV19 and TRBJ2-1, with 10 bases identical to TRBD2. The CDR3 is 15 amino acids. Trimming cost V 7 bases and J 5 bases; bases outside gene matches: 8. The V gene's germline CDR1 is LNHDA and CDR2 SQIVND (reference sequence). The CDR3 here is CASTRAGGPHNEQFF. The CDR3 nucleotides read TGTGCCAGTACCCGAGCGGGAGGGCCCCACAATGAGCAGTTCTTC.

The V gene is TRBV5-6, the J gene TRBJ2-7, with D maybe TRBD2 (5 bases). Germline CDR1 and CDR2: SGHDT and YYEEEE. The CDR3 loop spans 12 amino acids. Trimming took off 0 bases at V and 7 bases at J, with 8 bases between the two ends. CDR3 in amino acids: CASSLGEGEQYF. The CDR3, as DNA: TGTGCCAGCAGCTTGGGAGAGGGAGAGCAGTACTTC.

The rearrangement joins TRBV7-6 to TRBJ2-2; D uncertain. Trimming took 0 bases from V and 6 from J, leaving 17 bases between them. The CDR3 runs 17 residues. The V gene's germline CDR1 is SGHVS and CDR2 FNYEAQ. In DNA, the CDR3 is TGTGCCAGCAGCTTAGCGCCCGGCGGCATTCTAGCCGGGGAGCTGTTTTTT. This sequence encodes CASSLAPGGILAGELFF. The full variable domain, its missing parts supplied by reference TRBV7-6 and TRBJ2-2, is GAGVSQSPRYKVTKRGQDVALRCDPISGHVSLYWYRQALGQGPEFLTYFNYEAQQDKSGLPNDRFSAERPEGSISTLTIQRTEQRDSAMYRCASSLAPGGILAGELFFGEGSRLTVL.

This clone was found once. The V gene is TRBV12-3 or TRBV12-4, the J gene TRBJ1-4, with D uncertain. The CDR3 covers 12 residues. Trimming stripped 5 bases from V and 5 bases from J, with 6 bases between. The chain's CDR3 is CASSQRNEKLFF. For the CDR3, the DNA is TGTGCCAGCAGTCAGCGAAATGAAAAACTGTTTTTT.

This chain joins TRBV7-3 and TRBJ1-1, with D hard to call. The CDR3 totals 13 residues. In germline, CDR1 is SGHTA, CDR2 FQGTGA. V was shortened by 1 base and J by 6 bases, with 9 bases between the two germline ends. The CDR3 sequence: CASSLRFGAEAFF. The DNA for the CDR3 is TGTGCCAGCAGCTTAAGATTTGGGGCTGAAGCTTTCTTT.

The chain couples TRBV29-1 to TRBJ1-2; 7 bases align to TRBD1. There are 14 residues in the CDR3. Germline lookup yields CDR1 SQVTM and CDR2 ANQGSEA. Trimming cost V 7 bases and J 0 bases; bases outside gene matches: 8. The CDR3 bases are TGCAGCGCCCAAACAGGGGATACTAACTATGGCTACACCTTC. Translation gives CSAQTGDTNYGYTF. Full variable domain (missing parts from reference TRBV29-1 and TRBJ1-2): SAVISQKPSRDICQRGTSLTIQCQVDSQVTMMFWYRQQPGQSLTLIATANQGSEATYESGFVIDKFPISRPNLTFSTLTVSNMSPEDSSIYLCSAQTGDTNYGYTFGSGTRLTVV.

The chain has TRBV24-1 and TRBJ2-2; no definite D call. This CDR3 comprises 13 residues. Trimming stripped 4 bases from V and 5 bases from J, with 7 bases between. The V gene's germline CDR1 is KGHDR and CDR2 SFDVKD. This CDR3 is CATSDRATGELFF. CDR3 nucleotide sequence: TGTGCCACCAGTGACAGAGCAACCGGGGAGCTGTTTTTT.

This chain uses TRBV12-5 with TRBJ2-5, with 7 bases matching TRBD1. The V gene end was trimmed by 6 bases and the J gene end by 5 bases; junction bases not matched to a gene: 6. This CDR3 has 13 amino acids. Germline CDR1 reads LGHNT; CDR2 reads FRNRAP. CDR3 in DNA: TGTGCTAGTGGGAACAGGGGAGCGGAGACCCAGTACTTC. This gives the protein CASGNRGAETQYF.

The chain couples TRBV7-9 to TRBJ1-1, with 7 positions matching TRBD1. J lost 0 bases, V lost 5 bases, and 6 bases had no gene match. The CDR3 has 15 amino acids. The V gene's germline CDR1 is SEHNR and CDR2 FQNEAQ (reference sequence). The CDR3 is CASSRGDSMNTEAFF. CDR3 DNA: TGTGCCAGCAGCCGTGGGGACAGCATGAACACTGAAGCTTTCTTT.

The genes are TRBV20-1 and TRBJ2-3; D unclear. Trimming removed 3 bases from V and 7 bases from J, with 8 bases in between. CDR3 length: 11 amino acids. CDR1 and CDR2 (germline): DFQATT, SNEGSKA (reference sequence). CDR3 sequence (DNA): TGCAGTGCTAGGTCAATTTATACGCAGTATTTT. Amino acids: CSARSIYTQYF.

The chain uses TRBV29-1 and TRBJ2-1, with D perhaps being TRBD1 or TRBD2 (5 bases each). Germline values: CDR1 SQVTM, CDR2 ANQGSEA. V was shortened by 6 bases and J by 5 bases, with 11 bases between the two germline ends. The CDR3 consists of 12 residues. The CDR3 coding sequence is TGCAGCGTGGGACGACGCAACAATGAGCAGTTCTTC. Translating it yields CSVGRRNNEQFF.

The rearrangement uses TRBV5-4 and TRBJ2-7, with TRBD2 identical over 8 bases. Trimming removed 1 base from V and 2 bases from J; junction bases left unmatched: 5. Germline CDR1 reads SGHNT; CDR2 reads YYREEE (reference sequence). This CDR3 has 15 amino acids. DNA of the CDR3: TGTGCCAGCAGCTTGCCCGGGACTAGACCCTACGAGCAGTACTTC. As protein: CASSLPGTRPYEQYF.